This T cell receptor (beta chain) was found in a study of cytomegalovirus exposure and HLA in healthy donors. Study in general: Unique TCRs numbering approximately 80 million, obtained from HLA-typed donors, made up an early data release. Falling in the Caucasian-associated ancestry cluster were about four fifths of a few hundred genotyped donors. The study's findings and limits: Later analysis identified several of the most significant clusters that appeared linked to common viral pathogens. Earlier findings revealed that most TCR beta V segments proved productive either about 90% or about 30% of the time.

The germline gives CDR1 MGHDK, CDR2 SYGVNS. Trimming cost V 5 bases and J 6 bases, with 14 bases left between them. CDR3 length: 14 amino acids. The PCR contained 60 Vbeta and 13 Jbeta primers. Clones were sequenced by immunoSEQ multiplex PCR, and TCRdb holds only the in-frame ones, with some missing. Here the sample spans about 240,000 clones, more than 75% being singletons. Details on this clone: Its antigen is as yet unknown.

V usage is TRBV25-1 and J usage is TRBJ1-5; D gene unclear. The receptor's source is a girl aged 2 to 9 in good health and CMV-seronegative. Sequenced material: PBMCs. CDR3 bases: TGTGCCAGCAGTAAGGACGCCCGGGGTCAGCCCCAGCATTTT. Translating it yields CASSKDARGQPQHF.